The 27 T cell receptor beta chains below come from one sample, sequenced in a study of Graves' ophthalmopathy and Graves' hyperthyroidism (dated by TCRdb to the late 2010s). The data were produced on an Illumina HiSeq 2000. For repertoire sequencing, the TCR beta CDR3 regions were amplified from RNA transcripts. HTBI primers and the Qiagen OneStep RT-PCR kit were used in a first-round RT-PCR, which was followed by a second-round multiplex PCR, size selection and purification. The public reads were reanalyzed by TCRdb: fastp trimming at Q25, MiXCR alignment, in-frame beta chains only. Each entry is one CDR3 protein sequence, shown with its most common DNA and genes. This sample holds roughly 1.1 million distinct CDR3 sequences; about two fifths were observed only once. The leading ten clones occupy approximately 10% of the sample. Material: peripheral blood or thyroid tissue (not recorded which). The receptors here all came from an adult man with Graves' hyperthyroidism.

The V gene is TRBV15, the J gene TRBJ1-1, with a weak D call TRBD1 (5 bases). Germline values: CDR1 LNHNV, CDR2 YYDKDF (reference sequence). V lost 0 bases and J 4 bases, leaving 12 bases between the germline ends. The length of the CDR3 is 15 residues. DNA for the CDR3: TGTGCCACCAGCAGAGATGGGGGTAGGACCACTGAAGCTTTCTTT. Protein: CATSRDGGRTTEAFF.

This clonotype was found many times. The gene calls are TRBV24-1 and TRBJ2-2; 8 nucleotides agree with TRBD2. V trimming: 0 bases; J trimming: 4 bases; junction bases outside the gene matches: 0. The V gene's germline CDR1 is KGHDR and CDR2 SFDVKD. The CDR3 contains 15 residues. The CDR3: CATSDLRGGTGELFF. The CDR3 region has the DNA TGTGCCACCAGTGATTTGCGGGGGGGCACCGGGGAGCTGTTTTTT.

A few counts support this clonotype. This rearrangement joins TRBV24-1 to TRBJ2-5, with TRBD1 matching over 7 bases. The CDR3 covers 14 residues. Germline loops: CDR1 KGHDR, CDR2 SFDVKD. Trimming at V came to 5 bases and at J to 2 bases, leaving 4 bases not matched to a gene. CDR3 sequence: CATSVSGQQETQYF. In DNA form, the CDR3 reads TGTGCCACCAGTGTTTCGGGACAGCAAGAGACCCAGTACTTC.

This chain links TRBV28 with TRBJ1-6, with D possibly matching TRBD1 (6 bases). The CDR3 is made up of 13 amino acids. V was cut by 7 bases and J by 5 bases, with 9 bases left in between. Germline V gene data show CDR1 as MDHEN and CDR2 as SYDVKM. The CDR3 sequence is CASTWTDNSPLHF. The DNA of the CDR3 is TGTGCCAGCACATGGACAGATAATTCACCCCTCCACTTT.

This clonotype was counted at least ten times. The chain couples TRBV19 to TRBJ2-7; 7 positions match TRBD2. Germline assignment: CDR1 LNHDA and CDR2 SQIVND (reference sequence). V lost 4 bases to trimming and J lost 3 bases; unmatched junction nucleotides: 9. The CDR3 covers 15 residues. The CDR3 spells CASSNGGGGIYEQYF. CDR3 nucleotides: TGTGCCAGTAGTAACGGCGGGGGTGGTATCTACGAGCAGTACTTC. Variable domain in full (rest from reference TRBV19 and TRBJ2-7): DGGITQSPKYLFRKEGQNVTLSCEQNLNHDAMYWYRQDPGQGLRLIYYSQIVNDFQKGDIAEGYSVSREKKESFPLTVTSAQKNPTAFYLCASSNGGGGIYEQYFGPGTRLTVT.

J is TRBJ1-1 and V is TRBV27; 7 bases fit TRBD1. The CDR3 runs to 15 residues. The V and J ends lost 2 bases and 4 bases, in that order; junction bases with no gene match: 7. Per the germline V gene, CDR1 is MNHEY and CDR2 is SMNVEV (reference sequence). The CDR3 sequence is CASSLVYRGSTEAFF. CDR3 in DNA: TGTGCCAGCAGTTTAGTCTACAGGGGTTCCACTGAAGCTTTCTTT.

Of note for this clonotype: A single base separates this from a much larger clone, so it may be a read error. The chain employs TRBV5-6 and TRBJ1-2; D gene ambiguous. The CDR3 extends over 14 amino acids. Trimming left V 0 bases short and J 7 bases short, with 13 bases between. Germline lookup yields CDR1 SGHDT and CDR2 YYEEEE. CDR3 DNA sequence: TGTGCCAGCAGCTTGGGTACGGGCTCTGGTGGCTACACCTTC. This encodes CASSLGTGSGGYTF.

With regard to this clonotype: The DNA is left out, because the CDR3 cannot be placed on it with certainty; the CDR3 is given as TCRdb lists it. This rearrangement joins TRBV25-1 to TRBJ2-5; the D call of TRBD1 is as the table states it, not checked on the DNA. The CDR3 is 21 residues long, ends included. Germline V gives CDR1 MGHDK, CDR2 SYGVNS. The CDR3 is CASSFYICSARATTGGETQYF.

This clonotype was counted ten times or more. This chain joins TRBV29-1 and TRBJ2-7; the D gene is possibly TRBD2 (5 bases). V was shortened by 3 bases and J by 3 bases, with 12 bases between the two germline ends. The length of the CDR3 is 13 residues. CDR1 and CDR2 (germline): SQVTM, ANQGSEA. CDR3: CSVEEGGLYEQYF. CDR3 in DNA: TGCAGCGTTGAGGAAGGAGGCCTCTACGAGCAGTACTTC.

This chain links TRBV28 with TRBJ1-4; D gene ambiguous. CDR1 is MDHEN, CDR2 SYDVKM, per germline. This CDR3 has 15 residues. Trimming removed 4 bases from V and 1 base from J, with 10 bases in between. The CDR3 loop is CASSSRWGTNEKLFF. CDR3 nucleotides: TGTGCCAGCAGTTCACGGTGGGGAACTAATGAAAAACTGTTTTTT.

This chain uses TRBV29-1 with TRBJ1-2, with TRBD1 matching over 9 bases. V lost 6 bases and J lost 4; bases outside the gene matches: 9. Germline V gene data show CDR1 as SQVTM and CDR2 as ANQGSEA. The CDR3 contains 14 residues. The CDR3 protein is CSVDGTGYLYGYTF. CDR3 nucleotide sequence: TGCAGCGTCGACGGGACAGGGTACCTCTATGGCTACACCTTC.

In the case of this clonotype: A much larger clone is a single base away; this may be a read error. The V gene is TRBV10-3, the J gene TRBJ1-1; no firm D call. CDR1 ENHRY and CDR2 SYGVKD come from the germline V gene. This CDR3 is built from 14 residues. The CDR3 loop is CVSSVGAEGTEAFF. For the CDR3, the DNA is TGTGTCAGCAGCGTAGGAGCCGAGGGCACTGAAGCTTTCTTT.

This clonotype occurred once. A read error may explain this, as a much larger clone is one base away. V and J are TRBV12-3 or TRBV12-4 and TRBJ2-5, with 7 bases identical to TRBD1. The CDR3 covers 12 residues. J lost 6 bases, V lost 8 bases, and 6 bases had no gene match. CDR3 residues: CASGDSQQTQYF. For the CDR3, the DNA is TGTGCCAGCGGGGACAGCCAGCAGACCCAGTACTTC.

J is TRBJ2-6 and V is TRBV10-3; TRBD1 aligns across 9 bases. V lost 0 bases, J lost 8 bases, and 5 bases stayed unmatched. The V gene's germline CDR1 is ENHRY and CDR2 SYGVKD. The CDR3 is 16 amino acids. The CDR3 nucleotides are TGTGCCATCAGTGAGTCGTCACAGGGGGCTTCCAACGTCCTGACTTTC. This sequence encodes CAISESSQGASNVLTF.

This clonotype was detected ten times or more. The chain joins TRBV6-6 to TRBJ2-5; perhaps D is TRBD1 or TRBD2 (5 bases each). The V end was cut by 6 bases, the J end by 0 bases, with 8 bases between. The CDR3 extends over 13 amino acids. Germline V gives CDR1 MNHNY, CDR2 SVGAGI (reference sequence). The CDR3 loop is CASRGRHQETQYF. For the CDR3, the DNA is TGTGCCAGCAGGGGACGGCACCAAGAGACCCAGTACTTC.

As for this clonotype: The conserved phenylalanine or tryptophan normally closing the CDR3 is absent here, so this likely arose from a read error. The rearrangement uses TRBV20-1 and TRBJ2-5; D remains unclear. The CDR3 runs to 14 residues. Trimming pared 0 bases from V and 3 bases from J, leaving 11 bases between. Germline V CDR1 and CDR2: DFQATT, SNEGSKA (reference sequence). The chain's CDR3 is CSARDRLAEETQYL. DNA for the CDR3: TGCAGTGCTAGAGATCGATTGGCAGAAGAGACCCAGTACCTC.

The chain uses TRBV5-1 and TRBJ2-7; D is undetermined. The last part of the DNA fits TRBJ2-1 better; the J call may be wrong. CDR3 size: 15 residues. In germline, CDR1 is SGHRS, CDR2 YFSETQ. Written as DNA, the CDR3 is TGCGCCAGCAGCTTGGATCCAGGAACCTACAATGAGCAGTTCTTC. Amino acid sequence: CASSLDPGTYNEQFF.

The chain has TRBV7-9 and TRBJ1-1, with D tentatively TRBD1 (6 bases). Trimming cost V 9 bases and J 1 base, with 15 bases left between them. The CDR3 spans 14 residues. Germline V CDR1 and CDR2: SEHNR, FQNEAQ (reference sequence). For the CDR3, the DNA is TGTGCCAGTCTGTCCGACAGGCGGAACACTGAAGCTTTCTTT. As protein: CASLSDRRNTEAFF.

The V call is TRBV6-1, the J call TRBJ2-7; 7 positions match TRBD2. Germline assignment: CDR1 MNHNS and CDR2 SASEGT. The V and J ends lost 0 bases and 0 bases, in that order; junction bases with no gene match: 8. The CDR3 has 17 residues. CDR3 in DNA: TGTGCCAGCAGTGAAGCGATTGGGAGGGAGAGCTCCTACGAGCAGTACTTC. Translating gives CASSEAIGRESSYEQYF.

The CDR3 DNA follows: TGTGCCATCAGTACAGGGGGATCAGGTGAAAAACTGTTTTTT. Translated: CAISTGGSGEKLFF. The genes are TRBV10-3 and TRBJ1-4, with 8 bases that match TRBD1. The CDR3 has 14 amino acids. Germline V gene data show CDR1 as ENHRY and CDR2 as SYGVKD. The V and J ends lost 5 bases and 7 bases, in that order; junction bases with no gene match: 6.

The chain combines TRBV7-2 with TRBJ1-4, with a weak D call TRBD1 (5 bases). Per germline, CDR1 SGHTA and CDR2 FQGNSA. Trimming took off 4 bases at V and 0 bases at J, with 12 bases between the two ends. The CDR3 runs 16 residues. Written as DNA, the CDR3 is TGTGCCAGCAGCTCCGGGACGGCATCAACTAATGAAAAACTGTTTTTT. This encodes CASSSGTASTNEKLFF.

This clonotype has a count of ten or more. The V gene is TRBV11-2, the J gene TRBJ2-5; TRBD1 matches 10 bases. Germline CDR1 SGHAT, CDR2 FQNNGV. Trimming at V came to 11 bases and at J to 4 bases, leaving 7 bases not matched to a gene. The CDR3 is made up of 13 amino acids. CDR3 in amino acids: CAAGTGALETQYF. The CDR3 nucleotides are TGTGCCGCCGGGACAGGGGCGCTAGAGACCCAGTACTTC. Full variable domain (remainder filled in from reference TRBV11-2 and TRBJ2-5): EAGVAQSPRYKIIEKRQSVAFWCNPISGHATLYWYQQILGQGPKLLIQFQNNGVVDDSQLPKDRFSAERLKGVDSTLKIQPAKLEDSAVYLCAAGTGALETQYFGPGTRLLVL.

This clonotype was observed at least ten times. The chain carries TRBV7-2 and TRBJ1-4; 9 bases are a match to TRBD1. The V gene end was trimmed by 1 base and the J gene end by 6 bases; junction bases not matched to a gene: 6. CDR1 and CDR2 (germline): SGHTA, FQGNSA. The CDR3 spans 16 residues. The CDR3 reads CASSLVQGAGHEKLFF. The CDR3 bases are TGTGCCAGCAGCTTAGTACAGGGGGCCGGGCATGAAAAACTGTTTTTT.

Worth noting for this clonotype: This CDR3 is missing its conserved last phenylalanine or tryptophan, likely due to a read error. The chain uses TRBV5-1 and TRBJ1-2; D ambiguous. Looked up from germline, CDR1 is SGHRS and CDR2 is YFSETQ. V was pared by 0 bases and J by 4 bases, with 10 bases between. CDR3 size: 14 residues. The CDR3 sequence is CASSLEGPSYGYTY. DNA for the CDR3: TGCGCCAGCAGCTTGGAAGGGCCCAGCTATGGCTACACCTAC.

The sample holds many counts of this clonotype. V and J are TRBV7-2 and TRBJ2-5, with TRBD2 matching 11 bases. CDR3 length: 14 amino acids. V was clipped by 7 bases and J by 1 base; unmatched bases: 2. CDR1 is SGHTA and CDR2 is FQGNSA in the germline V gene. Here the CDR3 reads CASKGLAAQETQYF. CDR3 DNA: TGTGCCAGCAAGGGACTAGCGGCCCAAGAGACCCAGTACTTC.

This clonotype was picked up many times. CDR3 DNA sequence: TGTGCCAGCAGCTTCTCCCTAACCGGGGAGCTGTTTTTT. Protein sequence: CASSFSLTGELFF. The gene calls are TRBV7-2 and TRBJ2-2; D gene uncertain. Germline V gives CDR1 SGHTA, CDR2 FQGNSA. Trimming removed 3 bases from V and 5 bases from J, with 7 bases in between. The CDR3 covers 13 residues.

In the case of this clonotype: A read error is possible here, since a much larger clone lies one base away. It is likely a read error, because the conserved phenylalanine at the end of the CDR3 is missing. DNA for the CDR3: TGTGCCAGCAGCTTAGATGGGCGCGGGATGGCAGAGACCCAGTACCTC. Translated: CASSLDGRGMAETQYL. The genes are TRBV11-3 and TRBJ2-5, with D possibly TRBD2 on 6 matching bases. Trimming took 0 bases from V and 4 from J, leaving 15 bases between them. CDR3 size: 16 residues. Germline CDR1 reads SGHNT; CDR2 reads YENEEA.